This T cell receptor beta chain was identified during a study of radiotherapy plus CTLA-4 blockade in lung cancer (dated by TCRdb to the late 2010s). Background for the entire study: Among enrolled patients, roughly 18% had an objective response and roughly 30% reached disease control. The study at large found these results: After treatment with radiotherapy and ipilimumab, TCR clones that originated in tumors expanded in peripheral blood. The strongest predictors of response, as reported, were early dynamic changes in blood T cell clones along with a rise in serum interferon-beta after radiation.

CDR1 MNHEY and CDR2 SVGAGI are derived from the germline V gene. Including the terminal cysteine and phenylalanine, the CDR3 comprises 14 residues. Only the CDR3 DNA is retained, 42 bases long and in frame from the first base. V was cut back by 4 bases and J by 0 bases, leaving a gap of 7 bases between them. Libraries were prepared through the immunoSEQ multiplex PCR assay. The immuneACCESS repertoire file appears here via TCRdb, limited to in-frame rearrangements. These files lack a portion of the clones; in checked studies, under half of the deficit traces to unresolved V genes, and the cause of the others is not known. Within this sample are about 97,000 clones, with approximately 72% of them counted one time only. The top ten clonotypes cover around 3% of the sample. Details on this clone: Its recognized antigen is unknown. Base-call qualities are not available, and no considerably larger clone is one nucleotide away.

The study evaluated CTLA-4 blockade (ipilimumab) given together with focal radiation therapy in patients who had chemo-refractory metastatic non-small-cell lung cancer. The receptor was isolated from a human donor with non-small cell lung cancer who had a partial response to radiotherapy plus ipilimumab. Some clones in this sample may be carry-over from other donors' samples. This specimen consisted of peripheral blood, obtained from a patient treated with radiotherapy plus ipilimumab. The chain joins TRBV6-5 to TRBJ1-3, with the D gene not clear enough to name. The CDR3 region has the sequence CASSWERSGNTIYF. DNA sequence: TGTGCCAGCAGTTGGGAGCGCTCTGGAAACACCATATATTTT.